This T cell receptor beta chain was identified in a study of regulatory T cells in long-lasting Graves disease (dated by TCRdb to the early 2020s). For the wider study: Persistent Graves' disease was defined as antithyroid drug treatment for over 5 years with persistently positive TSH receptor autoantibodies. Patients with persistent Graves' disease were compared with patients with newly diagnosed Graves' disease using TCR sequencing and RNA sequencing of peripheral blood. The study was registered as a clinical trial and conducted in China. A total of about 35 samples underwent TCR sequencing, from about 13 patients with persistent Graves' disease and 20 or so patients with newly diagnosed Graves' disease. On average, persistent Graves' disease patients in the clinical cohort had been on antithyroid drugs for approximately ten years. General study outcomes and caveats: More public clonotypes were shared among persistent patients (roughly 2,700) than among newly diagnosed patients (roughly 1,000). Only peripheral blood was studied, because thyroid tissue, the primary lesion, was inaccessible. Sequencing and analysis were restricted to the TCR beta chain. The small sample size was acknowledged by the authors as a limitation that may reduce accuracy. Compared with newly diagnosed patients, patients with persistent Graves' disease had lower TCR Shannon entropy and fewer highly expanded clones, which suggests clonal expansion.

Comments on this clonotype: Its antigen remains unidentified. Base quality data are lacking; no much larger clone is found one base away.

The intended sense of this specimen's time point label: persistent/refractory GD, antithyroid drugs over 5 years with positive TRAb. For both TCR sequencing and RNA sequencing, RNA was extracted from PBMCs in TRIzol. The diagnosis of Graves' disease was made according to American Thyroid Association guidelines. Patients were recruited from an endocrinology department in Xi'an, China. From each patient, about 9.7 milliliters of peripheral blood was collected into an EDTA anticoagulant tube. Ficoll Paque Plus density gradient separation was used to isolate PBMCs, and no further T cell sorting was done. An Agilent 2100 Bioanalyzer and agarose gel were used to assess RNA quality, and a NanoDrop 2000 was used to measure RNA concentration. The library came from multiplex PCR. TCRdb lists the instrument as Illumina HiSeq 4000. CDR3 regions were amplified by Arm-PCR with iRepertoire HTBI primers to construct TCR beta libraries. PCR products were gel purified before sequencing. Per the original workflow: Gene usage analysis of CDR3 amino acid clonotypes used the 60 to 75 TRBV and about 14 TRBJ segments found across samples. COPE and FqMerger were used to merge filtered high-quality paired reads into contigs. Contigs were aligned with BLAST to IMGT TRBV, TRBD and TRBJ reference genes, and CDR3 was defined per IMGT. Any clonotype with a frequency above 0.1% was classified as a highly expanded clone. Repertoire diversity was measured by Shannon entropy, and V-J evenness by the Gini coefficient. A clonotype found in more than one individual was treated as public. The public reads were reanalyzed by TCRdb: fastp trimming at Q25, MiXCR alignment, in-frame beta chains only. Duplicate CDR3 protein sequences are folded into a single record with the most common DNA and genes. The V and J calls reflect TCRdb's pipeline rather than the authors' work. The sample yields 400,000 to 500,000 distinct CDR3 sequences; about 20% were counted once. The ten largest clones represent 13% of the sample.

Sequencing used peripheral blood mononuclear cells (PBMCs), obtained when the disease was refractory, from a patient treated with antithyroid drugs. The sequence came from a female donor with Graves disease.

Here the CDR3 is given as CASSVGGRLALEQYF. In nucleotides, the sequence is TGTGCCAGCAGCGTCGGGGGTAGGCTCGCTCTCGAGCAGTACTTC. The rearranged segments are TRBV9 and TRBJ2-7; a tentative D call is TRBD2 (6 bases match). As encoded in the germline V gene, CDR1 is SGDLS while CDR2 is YYNGEE. From the cysteine up to the phenylalanine, the CDR3 has a length of 15 residues. Solely the CDR3 DNA is kept, with 45 bases framed from the first base. V sheds 2 bases and J sheds 6 bases, leaving 18 bases between their ends.